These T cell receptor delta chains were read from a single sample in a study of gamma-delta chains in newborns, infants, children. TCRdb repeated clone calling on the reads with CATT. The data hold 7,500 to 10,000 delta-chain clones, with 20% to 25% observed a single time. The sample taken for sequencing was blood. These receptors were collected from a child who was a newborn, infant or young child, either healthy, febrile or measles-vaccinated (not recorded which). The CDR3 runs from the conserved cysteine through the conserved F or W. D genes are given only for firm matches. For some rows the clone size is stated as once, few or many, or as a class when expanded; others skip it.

cdr3_nt: TGTGCTCTTGGGGAATTGGCCTCCCTCTGGGGATACGCGTACACCGATAAACTCATCTTT
cdr3_aa: CALGELASLWGYAYTDKLIF
j_call: TRDJ1
d_call: TRDD3
clone_size: few
v_call: TRDV1

cdr3_nt: TGTGCTCCCCGCCCGTCCTTCTTCCGGTACACCGATAAACTCATCTTT
cdr3_aa: CAPRPSFFRYTDKLIF
j_call: TRDJ1
d_call: -
clone_size: -
v_call: TRDV1

cdr3_nt: TGTGCCTGTGACAGTCTGGGGGATACTGGAGCTTTGACAGCAAAACTCTTCTTT
cdr3_aa: CACDSLGDTGALTAKLFF
j_call: TRDJ2
d_call: TRDD3
clone_size: -
v_call: TRDV2

cdr3_nt: TGTGCCTGTGACACTGTACGGGGAACCGATAAACTCATCTTT
cdr3_aa: CACDTVRGTDKLIF
j_call: TRDJ1
d_call: -
clone_size: -
v_call: TRDV2

cdr3_nt: TGTGCCTGTGACACACTGGGGGATCTTGATACCGATAAACTCATCTTT
cdr3_aa: CACDTLGDLDTDKLIF
j_call: TRDJ1
d_call: TRDD3
clone_size: few
v_call: TRDV2

cdr3_nt: TGTGCTCTTGAAAGACTCCCAACCAAACCACTCATCTTT
cdr3_aa: CALERLPTKPLIF
j_call: TRDJ1
d_call: -
clone_size: -
v_call: TRDV1

cdr3_nt: TGTGCCTGTGACACCGTAGGTGGGGGATTCCGGATCACCGATAAACTCATCTTT
cdr3_aa: CACDTVGGGFRITDKLIF
j_call: TRDJ1
d_call: TRDD3
clone_size: -
v_call: TRDV2

cdr3_nt: TGTGCCTGTGACACCGTGGGCGGGTACACCGATAAACTCATCTTT
cdr3_aa: CACDTVGGYTDKLIF
j_call: TRDJ1
d_call: -
clone_size: few
v_call: TRDV2

cdr3_nt: TGTGCCTGTGACCGACTGGGGGACCGCTCCTGGGACACCCGACAGATGTTTTTC
cdr3_aa: CACDRLGDRSWDTRQMFF
j_call: TRDJ3
d_call: TRDD3
clone_size: -
v_call: TRDV2

cdr3_nt: TGTGCCTGTGACACCGGATTCGGGTCTGGTGGGAATGGGGGACCCTCCAGCCCCTGGGACACCCGACAGATGTTTTTC
cdr3_aa: CACDTGFGSGGNGGPSSPWDTRQMFF
j_call: TRDJ3
d_call: TRDD3
clone_size: few
v_call: TRDV2

cdr3_nt: TGTGCCTGTGACTCACTTTCCTCCCGTACTGGGGGATACCAGATGGGGTTCGCCGATAAACTCATCTTT
cdr3_aa: CACDSLSSRTGGYQMGFADKLIF
j_call: TRDJ1
d_call: TRDD3
clone_size: -
v_call: TRDV2

cdr3_nt: TGTGCCTGTGACACCGTCGTAACGAGGGGGGGGGATACGAGACTCATCTTT
cdr3_aa: CACDTVVTRGGDTRLIF
j_call: TRDJ1
d_call: TRDD3
clone_size: few
v_call: TRDV2

cdr3_nt: TGTGCCTGTGACACCGTTCAGAGTACTGGGGACAAACTCATCTTT
cdr3_aa: CACDTVQSTGDKLIF
j_call: TRDJ1
d_call: TRDD3
clone_size: few
v_call: TRDV2

cdr3_nt: TGTGCCTGTGACACCGGGGGATACGAATCCTGGGACACCCGACAGATGTTTTTC
cdr3_aa: CACDTGGYESWDTRQMFF
j_call: TRDJ3
d_call: TRDD3
clone_size: -
v_call: TRDV2

cdr3_nt: TGTGCTCTTGGGGGGGTCCCCTCTTACGTGGTGCTGGGGGATCCCACCGATAAACTCATCTTT
cdr3_aa: CALGGVPSYVVLGDPTDKLIF
j_call: TRDJ1
d_call: TRDD3
clone_size: -
v_call: TRDV1

cdr3_nt: TGTGCTCTTGGGGAAAGGGCGCTCTGGGGATACCACACCGATAAACTCATCTTT
cdr3_aa: CALGERALWGYHTDKLIF
j_call: TRDJ1
d_call: TRDD3
clone_size: few
v_call: TRDV1

cdr3_nt: TGTGCCTGTGACACGTTGGACCGGGACACCCGACAGATGTTTTTC
cdr3_aa: CACDTLDRDTRQMFF
j_call: TRDJ3
d_call: -
clone_size: few
v_call: TRDV2

cdr3_nt: TGTGCCTGTGACGCCGTCCCTTCCTACGTAGGGTCTGGGGGATACGAGGATGAACTCATCTTT
cdr3_aa: CACDAVPSYVGSGGYEDELIF
j_call: TRDJ1
d_call: TRDD3
clone_size: few
v_call: TRDV2

cdr3_nt: TGTGCCTGTGACCAAATTAGTACTGGGGGATACGTTACCGATAAACTCATCTTT
cdr3_aa: CACDQISTGGYVTDKLIF
j_call: TRDJ1
d_call: TRDD3
clone_size: -
v_call: TRDV2

cdr3_nt: TGTGCCTGTGACATTCTGGGGGATTCTTCACACGGGGGGAAATACACCGATAAACTCATCTTT
cdr3_aa: CACDILGDSSHGGKYTDKLIF
j_call: TRDJ1
d_call: TRDD3
clone_size: few
v_call: TRDV2

cdr3_nt: TGCGCCTGTGACACCCTTACTGGGGGATACGTAGTTCCCGATAGACTCATCTTT
cdr3_aa: CACDTLTGGYVVPDRLIF
j_call: TRDJ1
d_call: TRDD3
clone_size: -
v_call: TRDV2

cdr3_nt: TGTGCCTGTGACCCTACCACTGGGGGATATTCCGTTCCTAACCCATATCCCAAACTCATCTTT
cdr3_aa: CACDPTTGGYSVPNPYPKLIF
j_call: TRDJ1
d_call: TRDD3
clone_size: -
v_call: TRDV2

cdr3_nt: TGTGCCTGCGACCGACTGGGGGATATCACCGATAAACTCATCTTT
cdr3_aa: CACDRLGDITDKLIF
j_call: TRDJ1
d_call: TRDD3
clone_size: few
v_call: TRDV2

cdr3_nt: TGTGCCTGTGACACCCTTCCTGCTAAACCGGGGGGGAAAGTTGCCGATAGACTCATCTTT
cdr3_aa: CACDTLPAKPGGKVADRLIF
j_call: TRDJ1
d_call: -
clone_size: -
v_call: TRDV2

cdr3_nt: TGTGCCTGTGACATAGTTGGGGTCACCGATAAACTCATCTTT
cdr3_aa: CACDIVGVTDKLIF
j_call: TRDJ1
d_call: -
clone_size: few
v_call: TRDV2

cdr3_nt: TGTGCCTGTGACCAGCTGAGGGGGATACCTAACACCGATAAACTCATCTTT
cdr3_aa: CACDQLRGIPNTDKLIF
j_call: TRDJ1
d_call: TRDD3
clone_size: -
v_call: TRDV2

cdr3_nt: TGTGCCTGTGACCCCCGGCCTTCCTACGTCGTCACGGGGGATACCGATAAACTCATCTTT
cdr3_aa: CACDPRPSYVVTGDTDKLIF
j_call: TRDJ1
d_call: TRDD2
clone_size: -
v_call: TRDV2

cdr3_nt: TGTGCCTGTGACCTCCTGGGGGATACGCGGCCGTGGGACACCCGACAGATGTTTTTC
cdr3_aa: CACDLLGDTRPWDTRQMFF
j_call: TRDJ3
d_call: TRDD3
clone_size: medium-sized
v_call: TRDV2

cdr3_nt: TGTGCCTGTGACCCACTGGGACAGGGGACCGATAAACTCATCTTT
cdr3_aa: CACDPLGQGTDKLIF
j_call: TRDJ1
d_call: -
clone_size: -
v_call: TRDV2

cdr3_nt: TGTGCAGCAAGTGCTTCCCCTTGTACTGGGGGATCGACAGCACAACTCTTCTTT
cdr3_aa: CAASASPCTGGSTAQLFF
j_call: TRDJ2
d_call: TRDD3
clone_size: few
v_call: TRAV29/DV5

cdr3_nt: TGTGCCTGTGACACCGTCACGGCTGGTTGGGGGGTAAACGATAAACTCATCTTT
cdr3_aa: CACDTVTAGWGVNDKLIF
j_call: TRDJ1
d_call: -
clone_size: -
v_call: TRDV2

cdr3_nt: TGTGCTCTTGGGCAGGCCTTCCTACGACTGGGGATGAGGTACACCGATAAACTCATCTTT
cdr3_aa: CALGQAFLRLGMRYTDKLIF
j_call: TRDJ1
d_call: TRDD2
clone_size: once
v_call: TRDV1

cdr3_nt: TGTGCCTGTGACTCGCTGGGGGATCCCAGACCCATGATCTTT
cdr3_aa: CACDSLGDPRPMIF
j_call: TRDJ4
d_call: TRDD3
clone_size: -
v_call: TRDV2

cdr3_nt: TGTGCCTGTGACACCCTCGTACTGGGGGATACCTTTTGGGACACCGATAAACTCATCTTT
cdr3_aa: CACDTLVLGDTFWDTDKLIF
j_call: TRDJ1
d_call: TRDD3
clone_size: few
v_call: TRDV2

cdr3_nt: TGTGCCTGTGACACGCTAGGGGATACGACAGCACAACTCTTCTTT
cdr3_aa: CACDTLGDTTAQLFF
j_call: TRDJ2
d_call: TRDD3
clone_size: -
v_call: TRDV2

cdr3_nt: TGCGCCTGTGACACCGTCCTGGGGGATTCGAGCTCCTGGGACACCCGACAGATGTTTTTC
cdr3_aa: CACDTVLGDSSSWDTRQMFF
j_call: TRDJ3
d_call: TRDD3
clone_size: -
v_call: TRDV2